The entry below gives a single TCR beta chain sequence along with its context. Its recognized antigen is unknown. No base qualities exist here, and no much larger clone lies one base off it. This specimen belongs to a study of blood T cell repertoires in COVID-19 (TCRdb year 2020). About the study as a whole: Collaborator samples came from the United States, Italy and Spain and covered acute and convalescent phases of COVID-19. The prospective study material was composed of cDNA or gDNA derived from T cells, B-cell-depleted T cells, or PBMCs. Subjects who had been exposed to COVID-19, were actively infected with it, or had recovered from it provided the deeply sampled blood TCRbeta repertoires that made up the dataset. The repertoires were made available in a free public database intended to serve as a resource for research on the immune response to SARS-CoV-2. The samples were drawn from the first 160 participants of the ongoing ImmuneRACE study and from 1,254 subjects provided by 6 global collaborators. Sample metadata almost always included a de-identified subject ID, COVID-19 status, age in years and sex. HLA class I and class II types, where available, came from metadata supplied by the sample provider rather than from assay-based typing. The research as a whole found: How much clinical and demographic metadata was included differed by source and by participant, and the metadata was provided uncurated.

Participants in the prospective study were aged about 18 to 95 years, lived in about two dozen United States geographic areas, and enrolled through a virtual design. To assign participants to cohorts, the prospective study relied on clinical history that participants themselves reported in a screening survey and a study questionnaire. ImmuneRACE Cohort 3 recovered participants were defined by two consecutive negative NP/OP PCR tests, healthcare professional clearance, or symptom resolution. In the prospective study, mobile phlebotomists collected whole blood, serum and a nasopharyngeal or oropharyngeal swab from each participant. Prospective study participants could optionally give additional blood draws and questionnaires over an approximately two-month period. Before DNA extraction, prospective study blood samples were shipped either frozen or at room temperature. Compared with germline, V lacks 4 bases and J lacks 9 bases; bases without a gene match: 9. CDR1 and CDR2 were assigned from the germline V gene as KGHDR and SFDVKD. The CDR3 spans 15 residues, from the cysteine through the phenylalanine. The CDR3 DNA has 45 bases and is translated from base 1.

TCRbeta CDR3 regions were amplified from genomic DNA by means of the immunoSEQ Assay, a bias-controlled multiplex PCR. The study's own analysis went as follows. Within the assay, amplification of reference gene primers was used to estimate how many nucleated cells each sample contained. Sequence reads were collapsed and filtered to measure the absolute abundance of every unique TCRbeta CDR3 rearrangement. For each sample, productive Simpson clonality was calculated as the square root of Simpson's diversity index across productive rearrangements. TCRdb took over this immuneACCESS table, retaining in-frame rearrangements with V and J assigned. Such tables are incomplete; in checked studies, under half of the missing clones stem from an unresolved V gene, and the remainder is unexplained. That table gives V, J and clone size, and the DNA gave D and trimming. Within this sample are some 430,000 clones, with about 92% of them counted one time only. Jointly, the top ten make up around 0.6% of the sample.

The chain links TRBV24-1 with TRBJ1-5; 9 middle bases align to TRBD1. The receptor comes from a man between 18 and 29 years old who had recovered from COVID-19. Sequenced: PBMCs or T cells enriched from blood (not recorded which). The nucleotides are TGTGCCACCAGTGACTCAACAGGGGGCGAAGCGCCCCAGCATTTT. Its protein reads: CATSDSTGGEAPQHF.